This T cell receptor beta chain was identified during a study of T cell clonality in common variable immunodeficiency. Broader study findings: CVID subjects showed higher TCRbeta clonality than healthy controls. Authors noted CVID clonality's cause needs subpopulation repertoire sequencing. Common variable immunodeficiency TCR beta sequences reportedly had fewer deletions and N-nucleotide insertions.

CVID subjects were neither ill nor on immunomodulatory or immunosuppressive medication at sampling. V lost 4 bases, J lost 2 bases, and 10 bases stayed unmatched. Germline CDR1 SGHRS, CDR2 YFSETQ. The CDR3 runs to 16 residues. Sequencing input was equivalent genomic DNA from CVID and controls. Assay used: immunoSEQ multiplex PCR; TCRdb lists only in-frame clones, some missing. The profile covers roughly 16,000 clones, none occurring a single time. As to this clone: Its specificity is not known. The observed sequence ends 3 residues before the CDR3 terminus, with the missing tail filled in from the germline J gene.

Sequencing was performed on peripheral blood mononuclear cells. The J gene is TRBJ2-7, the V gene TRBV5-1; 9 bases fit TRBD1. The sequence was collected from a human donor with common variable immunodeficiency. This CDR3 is CASSPGLRTGAYEQYF. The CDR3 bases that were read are TGCGCCAGCAGCCCCGGGCTTAGGACAGGGGCCTACGAG.